The 24 T cell receptor beta chains listed next were all sequenced from one sample in a study of beta chain features in type 1 diabetes. These receptors lack a known antigen. Study-wide results and caveats: Moderately but significantly shorter TCRB CDR3s were found in Type 1 diabetes patients in all four CD4+ subsets.

The isolated RNA, all of it, was reverse transcribed, so expressed TCRB transcripts were what got sequenced. TCRdb keeps only in-frame clones here, not all; method: immunoSEQ multiplex PCR. The sample yields 640,000 or so clones, about 14% seen once. The specimen sequenced was naive CD4+ T cells from blood. The receptors stem from a man younger than 35 with type 1 diabetes.

The sample holds a few counts of this clone. The chain links TRBV25-1 to TRBJ1-2; D is possibly TRBD1 (5 bases). CDR1 is MGHDK and CDR2 is SYGVNS in the germline V gene. V was trimmed by 4 bases and J by 4 bases, leaving 13 bases between them. There are 14 residues in the CDR3. The DNA for the CDR3 is TGTGCCAGCAGTGCCGAGGGCGGGGGCTATGGCTACACCTTC. This encodes CASSAEGGGYGYTF.

V and J are TRBV5-4 and TRBJ2-1, with a tentative D call TRBD2 (6 bases). Trimming left V 0 bases short and J 6 bases short, with 10 bases between. Germline V CDR1 and CDR2: SGHNT, YYREEE (reference sequence). This CDR3 is 14 amino acids long. CDR3 sequence: CASSLGGGTNEQFF. The CDR3 region has the DNA TGTGCCAGCAGCTTGGGTGGGGGGACCAATGAGCAGTTCTTC.

The chain joins TRBV5-4 to TRBJ2-5, with 8 positions matching TRBD2. Germline CDR1 reads SGHNT; CDR2 reads YYREEE (reference sequence). With 3 bases clipped from V and 5 bases from J, the junction kept 9 bases outside the gene matches. This CDR3 comprises 15 residues. The CDR3 loop reads CASSWTSTGGETQYF. In DNA form, the CDR3 reads TGTGCCAGCAGCTGGACTAGCACGGGAGGGGAGACCCAGTACTTC.

The rearrangement links TRBV11-3 to TRBJ2-1; the match to TRBD1 covers 10 bases. J was trimmed by 6 bases and V by 3 bases; bases with no gene match: 5. CDR3 length: 15 residues. Germline CDR1 reads SGHNT; CDR2 reads YENEEA. CDR3 amino acids: CASSFRDRGSNEQFF. CDR3 bases: TGTGCCAGCAGCTTCCGGGACAGGGGTAGCAATGAGCAGTTCTTC.

This chain links TRBV5-1 with TRBJ1-4; 12 nucleotides align to TRBD1. The CDR3 runs 19 residues. The germline gives CDR1 SGHRS, CDR2 YFSETQ. V was pared by 2 bases and J by 2 bases, with 10 bases of the junction left unmatched. The CDR3 region is CASSFRPPGQGATNEKLFF. DNA for the CDR3: TGCGCCAGCAGCTTCCGCCCCCCGGGACAGGGGGCTACTAATGAAAAACTGTTTTTT.

The chain links TRBV6-5 to TRBJ2-7; no clear D gene. The CDR3 sequence is 15 residues long. V lost 0 bases and J 3 bases, leaving 12 bases between the germline ends. Germline CDR1 reads MNHEY; CDR2 reads SVGAGI. The CDR3 DNA follows: TGTGCCAGCAGTTACTCGATGCACAGAGTCTACGAGCAGTACTTC. Translation: CASSYSMHRVYEQYF.

This clone occurred a few times. The J gene is TRBJ1-5, the V gene TRBV30, with D possibly TRBD1 on 6 matching bases. V shed 0 bases and J shed 9 bases, with 9 bases lying between them. The CDR3 extends over 12 amino acids. CDR1 is GTSNPN and CDR2 is SVGIG in the germline V gene (reference sequence). In DNA form, the CDR3 reads TGTGCCTGGAGTGTACTCAGGGGGCCCCAGCATTTT. Encoded protein: CAWSVLRGPQHF.

This clone was picked up a small number of times. The chain joins TRBV5-6 to TRBJ1-2; TRBD1 is a possible D gene (5 bases). This CDR3 is 12 amino acids long. Per the germline V gene, CDR1 is SGHDT and CDR2 is YYEEEE. With 4 bases removed from V and 7 bases from J, the gap between germline ends came to 11 bases. The chain's CDR3 is CASSMGVVGYTF. The CDR3 DNA is TGTGCCAGCAGCATGGGGGTGGTTGGCTACACCTTC.

This clone has only a few counts. The CDR3 region is CASSRLNTGLNIQYF. The CDR3, as DNA: TGTGCCAGTAGTAGACTCAACACTGGACTAAACATTCAGTACTTC. The chain couples TRBV19 to TRBJ2-4; tentative D call: TRBD2 (5 bases). The length of the CDR3 is 15 residues. Trimming removed 4 bases at V and 6 bases at J, with 16 bases between. The germline gives CDR1 LNHDA, CDR2 SQIVND (reference sequence).

In nucleotides, the CDR3 is TGTGCCAGCAGCCTGGGCGGGGGCTCGAACACCGGGGAGCTGTTTTTT. Translation: CASSLGGGSNTGELFF. This chain uses TRBV5-5 with TRBJ2-2; possibly TRBD2 for D (7 bases). In germline, CDR1 is SGHKS, CDR2 YYEKEE (reference sequence). The CDR3 covers 16 residues. The ends were cut back, 4 bases at V and 0 bases at J, with 13 bases in the middle.

This chain joins TRBV5-4 and TRBJ2-3; D uncertain. Germline V CDR1 and CDR2: SGHNT, YYREEE (reference sequence). There are 15 residues in the CDR3. V gave up 4 bases and J gave up 2 bases, with 14 bases separating them. CDR3 residues: CASSTRDLFTDTQYF. The CDR3 DNA follows: TGTGCCAGCAGCACCCGAGACCTATTCACAGATACGCAGTATTTT.

This clone was detected only a few times. V is TRBV6-5 and J is TRBJ2-2; tentative D call: TRBD2 (5 bases). V was trimmed by 7 bases and J by 7 bases, leaving 19 bases between them. Germline V gene data show CDR1 as MNHEY and CDR2 as SVGAGI. The CDR3 is 15 residues long. In DNA, the CDR3 is TGTGCCAGCACCCACGAGGGTCTGTTAGGCGGGGAGCTGTTTTTT. Protein sequence: CASTHEGLLGGELFF.

This clone was detected once. V and J are TRBV10-1 and TRBJ2-1, with TRBD2 matching 7 bases. CDR1 and CDR2 from the germline V gene are WNHNN and SYGVQD (reference sequence). V was pared by 2 bases and J by 7 bases, with 2 bases of the junction left unmatched. The CDR3 is made up of 13 amino acids. The CDR3 region is CASSERRENEQFF. As DNA, the CDR3 is TGCGCCAGCAGTGAGCGGCGGGAGAATGAGCAGTTCTTC.

Details on this clone: Other DNA sequences from this sample encode an identical CDR3 as well. The chain has TRBV9 and TRBJ2-5; TRBD2 agrees at 10 bases. Germline loops: CDR1 SGDLS, CDR2 YYNGEE. V lost 4 bases to trimming and J lost 4 bases; unmatched junction nucleotides: 4. CDR3 length: 14 amino acids. The chain's CDR3 is CASSPRTSGETQYF. The CDR3 bases are TGTGCCAGCAGCCCCCGGACTAGCGGAGAGACCCAGTACTTC. The entire variable domain, with the rest obtained from reference TRBV9 and TRBJ2-5, is as follows: DSGVTQTPKHLITATGQRVTLRCSPRSGDLSVYWYQQSLDQGLQFLIQYYNGEERAKGNILERFSAQQFPDLHSELNLSSLELGDSALYFCASSPRTSGETQYFGPGTRLLVL.

This chain uses TRBV2 with TRBJ2-6; 12 bases are a match to TRBD2. The CDR3 runs to 17 residues. CDR1 is SNHLY and CDR2 is FYNNEI in the germline V gene. The trim removed 7 bases at V and 0 bases at J, leaving 4 bases unmatched. CDR3 sequence (DNA): TGTGCCAGCAAAACTAGCGGGAGGCCCTCTGGGGCCAACGTCCTGACTTTC. Its protein product is CASKTSGRPSGANVLTF.

This clone turned up a few times. The chain couples TRBV5-1 to TRBJ2-1; no firm D call. Germline values: CDR1 SGHRS, CDR2 YFSETQ. This CDR3 has 14 residues. Trimming took off 0 bases at V and 7 bases at J, with 11 bases between the two ends. CDR3 coding DNA: TGCGCCAGCAGCTTGGCCGAGACTTTTAATGAGCAGTTCTTC. It encodes CASSLAETFNEQFF.

This clone was seen a handful of times. The CDR3 reads CASTNGGWYGYTF. The DNA of the CDR3 is TGTGCCAGCACCAACGGGGGCTGGTATGGCTACACCTTC. This chain connects TRBV25-1 to TRBJ1-2; D is possibly TRBD1 (6 bases). Trimming removed 7 bases at V and 5 bases at J, with 14 bases between. The CDR3 has 13 residues. Germline CDR1 is MGHDK and CDR2 is SYGVNS.

This clone turned up a few times. V and J are TRBV30 and TRBJ1-2, with TRBD1 matching 7 bases. The V gene's germline CDR1 is GTSNPN and CDR2 SVGIG (reference sequence). Trimming at V came to 1 base and at J to 8 bases, leaving 7 bases not matched to a gene. The CDR3 runs 13 residues. The CDR3 sequence is CAWSEVDRKGYTF. CDR3 nucleotide sequence: TGTGCCTGGAGTGAAGTGGACAGGAAGGGCTACACCTTC.

This clone showed up just a few times. The chain links TRBV4-1 to TRBJ2-3; 8 bases fit TRBD2. The CDR3 consists of 15 residues. V was pared by 0 bases and J by 7 bases, with 6 bases of the junction left unmatched. CDR1 is MGHRA, CDR2 YSYEKL, per germline. The CDR3 sequence is CASSQEGRGENTQYF. The CDR3 DNA sequence: TGCGCCAGCAGCCAAGAGGGGCGGGGGGAAAATACGCAGTATTTT.

A few counts support this clone. V is TRBV6-5 and J is TRBJ2-5; a weak D match, TRBD1 (6 bases). Trimming removed 4 bases from V and 9 bases from J, with 12 bases in between. CDR3 length: 12 residues. Germline V CDR1 and CDR2: MNHEY, SVGAGI. CDR3 residues: CASSSQGPAQYF. CDR3 DNA sequence: TGTGCCAGCAGTTCACAGGGTCCGGCCCAGTACTTC.

This clone has more than one count but fewer than ten. The V gene is TRBV19, the J gene TRBJ2-6, with D possibly matching TRBD2 (5 bases). The germline CDR1 and CDR2 sequences are LNHDA and SQIVND (reference sequence). The length of the CDR3 is 15 residues. The V gene lost 3 bases and the J gene lost 4 bases, with 10 bases spanning the gap. As DNA, the CDR3 is TGTGCCAGTAGTATGGAGAGGGCCGGGGCCAACGTCCTGACTTTC. Its protein is CASSMERAGANVLTF.

This clone appeared a few times. The same CDR3 arises from other DNA sequences in this sample as well. This chain joins TRBV5-1 and TRBJ2-1, with TRBD1 matching over 8 bases. In germline, CDR1 is SGHRS, CDR2 YFSETQ. V was pared by 3 bases and J by 0 bases, with 2 bases of the junction left unmatched. There are 15 residues in the CDR3. The CDR3 DNA sequence: TGCGCCAGCAGCTCAACAGGGGGCTCCTACAATGAGCAGTTCTTC. Protein sequence: CASSSTGGSYNEQFF.

The table lists this clone with a few counts. This chain joins TRBV4-1 and TRBJ2-1; 7 bases match TRBD2. The germline V gene encodes CDR1 MGHRA and CDR2 YSYEKL. The CDR3 is made up of 18 amino acids. With V trimmed by 4 bases and J by 0 bases, 12 bases remained unmatched. The CDR3 DNA reads TGCGCCAGCAGCCCTCGGGAGGTTGGGGGTCGCTCCTACAATGAGCAGTTCTTC. This codes for CASSPREVGGRSYNEQFF.

This clone was counted only a few times. The chain links TRBV9 to TRBJ2-1; TRBD2 agrees at 8 bases. This CDR3 has 16 residues. V was pared by 0 bases and J by 4 bases, with 6 bases of the junction left unmatched. Looked up from germline, CDR1 is SGDLS and CDR2 is YYNGEE. The CDR3 bases are TGTGCCAGCAGCGTAGCGTGGTCTAGCGGGTACAATGAGCAGTTCTTC. This gives the protein CASSVAWSSGYNEQFF.